The present entry profiles one T cell receptor (beta chain) with its context. The antigen this receptor binds is unknown. No quality values exist for individual bases; no much larger clone is one base distant. This record belongs to a study of T-cell reconstitution after alpha-beta-depleted transplantation in children (dated by TCRdb to 2016 to 2017). Some background on the complete study: T-cell immune reconstitution after TCRalphabeta/CD19-depleted allogeneic hematopoietic cell transplantation in children was quantitatively tracked in the study by means of TCR repertoire profiling. What the research found in general, with its limitations: In some patients, the high TCRbeta diversity seen at day 60 was put down to recipient T cells and intrathymic progenitors that had survived conditioning. About two months after transplant, the apparently early recovery of alphabetaT-cell counts reportedly depended on just several hundred clones that had expanded rapidly and came from non-depleted graft cells. Over the following months the frequencies of hyperexpanded clones went down, and after one year T-cell counts and TCRbeta diversity were mostly credited to newly produced T cells.

The CDR3 numbers 14 residues from cysteine through phenylalanine. The CDR3 DNA has 42 bases and is translated from base 1. V loses 8 bases, J loses 2 bases, and the germline ends lie 16 bases apart. Based on the germline V gene, the CDR1 and CDR2 sequences are MRHNA and SNTAGT. Libraries came from PCR. These reads were obtained on an Illumina HiSeq 2500. To normalize quantification of the TCRbeta repertoire, the TCR libraries were built with molecular barcoding that relied on unique molecular identifiers. TCRdb reworked the public reads: Q25 trimming with fastp, MiXCR clone assembly, productive beta chains retained. Rows matching on CDR3 protein sequence are summarized as one entry with the most common DNA and genes. For this sample there are hundreds of thousands of distinct CDR3 sequences; more than 20% appear just once. Of the sample, around 4.8% falls within the top ten clones. The treatment or condition label for this specimen denotes: allogeneic hematopoietic cell transplantation with graft depleted of TCRalphabeta T cells and CD19 B cells. Transplant recipients were children who received TCRalphabeta/CD19-depleted allogeneic hematopoietic cell grafts.

The TCR was taken from a female patient aged 2-9 years who had a stem cell transplant for congenital amegakaryocytic thrombocytopenia, so the T cells may come from the graft donor. The sequence is built from TRBV6-4 and TRBJ2-7, with TRBD2 tentatively as D gene (6 bases match). The source was PBMCs, mostly from graft donor cells, collected 360 days after TCRalphabeta/CD19-depleted stem cell transplant. The DNA sequence is as follows: TGTGCCAGCGGGAAGGCGGGGCCAACCTACGAGCAGTACTTC. The translation is CASGKAGPTYEQYF.